This TCR beta chain stems from a study of Tregs in tolerant kidney transplant recipients. Method: immunoSEQ multiplex PCR; TCRdb's copy keeps in-frame clones and lacks some. This table has 85,000 to 100,000 clones, 80% to 95% appearing once. This clone showed up just once. Material: CD4+ T cells from blood, obtained before the transplant. This receptor was taken from a human donor who received a combined kidney and bone marrow transplant.

The CDR3 DNA follows: TGTGCCAGCAGCTCGGACAGTTACAATGAGCAGTTCTTC. Amino acid sequence: CASSSDSYNEQFF. V usage is TRBV5-8 and J usage is TRBJ2-7; possibly TRBD1 for D (6 bases). The J call may be mistaken, given a closer DNA end match to TRBJ2-1. The CDR3 is 13 amino acids. Germline CDR1 reads SGHTS; CDR2 reads YDEGEE.